Below, one T cell receptor (beta chain) is given with its context. Combining a sample-barcoded 5' primer with a J-beta primer mix, a second PCR ran for roughly 6 to 12 cycles. TCRdb reprocessed the 5' RACE reads via MiXCR and lists one record per CDR3 protein. The table records more than 500,000 distinct CDR3 sequences, about 25% of them present only once. This record belongs to a study of blood T cells in healthy people across ages. This CDR3 is built from 15 residues. CDR1 is DFQATT, CDR2 SNEGSKA, per germline (reference sequence). The V end lost 1 base, the J end lost 0 bases, and 10 bases lay between the germline ends. This same sample was also taken into another study, of T cells of mothers and their children. From that paper: Several children and their three healthy Caucasian mothers were the donors. The yield was over 9 million TCR beta CDR3 reads from each mother and 2.5 million to 3.5 million from each child. Biologically related mothers and children overlapped slightly more than unrelated pairs, a non-significant difference.

The V and J genes are TRBV20-1 and TRBJ1-3; D uncertain. This TCR derives from a boy aged 2 to 10 in good health. Sequencing was carried out using blood. The CDR3 here is CSARVTSFSGNTIYF. The CDR3 DNA follows: TGCAGTGCTAGAGTTACGAGCTTCTCTGGAAACACCATATATTTT.